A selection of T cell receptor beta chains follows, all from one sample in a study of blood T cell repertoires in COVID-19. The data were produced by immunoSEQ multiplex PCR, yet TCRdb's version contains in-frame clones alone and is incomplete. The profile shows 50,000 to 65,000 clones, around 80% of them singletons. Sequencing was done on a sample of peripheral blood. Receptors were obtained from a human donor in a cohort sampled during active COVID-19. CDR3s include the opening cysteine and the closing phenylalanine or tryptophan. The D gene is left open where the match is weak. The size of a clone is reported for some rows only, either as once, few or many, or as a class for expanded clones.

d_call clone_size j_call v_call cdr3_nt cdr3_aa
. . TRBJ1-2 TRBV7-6 TGTGCCAGCAGCTTAGAGGGGGGGTTGGGTGGCTACACCTTC CASSLEGGLGGYTF
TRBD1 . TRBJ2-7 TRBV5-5 TGTGCCAGCAGCCCTACACTGGACAGGGGGCAAGTCGAGCAGTACTTC CASSPTLDRGQVEQYF
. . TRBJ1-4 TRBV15 TGTGCCACCAGCCTCATAGACAGGACTGATGAAAAACTGTTTTTT CATSLIDRTDEKLFF
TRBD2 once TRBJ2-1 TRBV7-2 TGTGCCAGCAGCTTGCCCAGCGGGGGGGCTCGGGAGCAGTTCTTC CASSLPSGGAREQFF
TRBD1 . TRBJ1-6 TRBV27 TGTGCCAGCAGTTTATTGGACAGGGCGGGCTCACCCCTCCACTTT CASSLLDRAGSPLHF
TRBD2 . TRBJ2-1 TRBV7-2 TGTGCCAGCAGCTTAGATAGCGGGGGTTACAATGAGCAGTTCTTC CASSLDSGGYNEQFF
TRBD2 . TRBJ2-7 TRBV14 TGTGCCAGCAGCCTCACTAGCGGGGTATCCTACGAGCAGTACTTC CASSLTSGVSYEQYF
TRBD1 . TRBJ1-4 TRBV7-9 TGTGCCAGCAGAGCCGGGACAGATAATGAAAAACTGTTTTTT CASRAGTDNEKLFF
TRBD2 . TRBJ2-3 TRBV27 TGTGCCAGCAGTTTCAGCGGGGTCCCAGATACGCAGTATTTT CASSFSGVPDTQYF
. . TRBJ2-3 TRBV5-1 TGCGCCAGCAGCTTGGAGGCTAGTCCCGAATCAGATACGCAGTATTTT CASSLEASPESDTQYF
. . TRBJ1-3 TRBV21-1 TGTGCCAGCAGCCCCCCGGGAGACACCATATATTTT CASSPPGDTIYF
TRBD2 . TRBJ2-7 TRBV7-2 TGTGCCAGCAGCGTTTTACTAGCGGGAGGGCGCGAGCAGTACTTC CASSVLLAGGREQYF
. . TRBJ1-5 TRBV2 TGTGCCAGCAGGCCACAGGGTGTAGGGAGTCAGCCCCAGCATTTT CASRPQGVGSQPQHF
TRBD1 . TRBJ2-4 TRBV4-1 TGCGCCAGCAGCCAACAGGGGGAAAACATTCAGTACTTC CASSQQGENIQYF
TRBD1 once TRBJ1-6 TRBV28 TGTGCCAGCAGTTTAAAGGCAGGGGGTCGCAATTCACCCCTCCACTTT CASSLKAGGRNSPLHF
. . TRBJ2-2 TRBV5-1 TGCGCCAGCAGCTTCCCGCGGGGGAACACCGGGGAGCTGTTTTTT CASSFPRGNTGELFF
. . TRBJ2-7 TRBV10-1 TGCGCCAGCAGTGGGGACAAGACCTACGAGCAGTACTTC CASSGDKTYEQYF
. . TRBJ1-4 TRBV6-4 TGTGCCAGCAGTGACTCAGGGAAGGGGGAAAAACTGTTTTTT CASSDSGKGEKLFF
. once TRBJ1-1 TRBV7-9 TGTGCCAGCAGCTTAGGTGTGGGAGCTGAAGCTTTCTTT CASSLGVGAEAFF
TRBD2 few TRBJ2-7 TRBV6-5 TGTGCCAGCAGGTGTAGCGGGGGGGTTTTCTACGAGCAGTACTTC CASRCSGGVFYEQYF
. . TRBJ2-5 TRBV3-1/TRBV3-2 TGTGCCAGCAGCCAGTGGGGGACAATAGGCCAAGTGGCCCAGTACTTC CASSQWGTIGQVAQYF
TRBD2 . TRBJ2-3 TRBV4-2 TGTGCCAGCAGCCGAGACGCCGGGACTACCAGCACAGATACGCAGTATTTT CASSRDAGTTSTDTQYF
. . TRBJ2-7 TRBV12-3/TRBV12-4 TGTGCCAGCAGTCGGACTGCCCCCTACGAGCAGTACTTC CASSRTAPYEQYF
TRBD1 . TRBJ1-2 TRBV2 TGTGCCAGCAGTGATCGTCAGGGGGCCATATATGGCTACACCTTC CASSDRQGAIYGYTF
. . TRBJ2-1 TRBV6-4 TGTGCCAGCAGTGTTAAATCCAGTTCCTACAATGAGCAGTTCTTC CASSVKSSSYNEQFF
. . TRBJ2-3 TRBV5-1 TGCGCCAGCAGCGTGGACAGAAGCACAGATACGCAGTATTTT CASSVDRSTDTQYF
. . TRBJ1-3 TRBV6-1 TGTGCCAGCAGTGAGCGAGGAGGACCTGGAAACACCATATATTTT CASSERGGPGNTIYF
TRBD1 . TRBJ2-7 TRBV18 TGTGCCAGCTCATACGGGACAGGGCCTTCCTACGAGCAGTACTTC CASSYGTGPSYEQYF
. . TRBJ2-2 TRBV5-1 TGCGCCAGCAGGTGGGGACAAAGCACCGGGGAGCTGTTTTTT CASRWGQSTGELFF
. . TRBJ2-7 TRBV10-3 TGTGCCATCAGTGACCTCAGGGGTGACGAGCAGTACTTC CAISDLRGDEQYF
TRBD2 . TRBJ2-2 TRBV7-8 TGTGCCAGCAGCTCCCCGGGGAGCGGGATTGGCGGGGAGCTGTTTTTT CASSSPGSGIGGELFF
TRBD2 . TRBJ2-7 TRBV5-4 TGTGCCAGCAGTAGCCGGGACTACCAGCACGAGCAGTACTTC CASSSRDYQHEQYF
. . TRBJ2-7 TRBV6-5 TGTGCCAGCAGACGGGACTACGAGCAGTACTTC CASRRDYEQYF
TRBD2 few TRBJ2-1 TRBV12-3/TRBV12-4 TGTGCCAGCAGCCAAGGGAGGGCGGGGGAGCAGTTCTTC CASSQGRAGEQFF
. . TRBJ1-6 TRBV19 TGTGCCAGTAGTATTTCAGGGTACGATTCACCCCTCCACTTT CASSISGYDSPLHF
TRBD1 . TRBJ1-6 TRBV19 TGTGCCAGCCGGGACAGGGCGACACCCCTCCACTTT CASRDRATPLHF
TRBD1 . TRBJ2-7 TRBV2 TGTGCCAGCAGTAGGGACAGGGAATACGAGCAGTACTTC CASSRDREYEQYF
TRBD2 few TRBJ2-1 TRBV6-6 TGTGCCAGCAGGCTAGGGGAGGGAGAGCAGTTCTTC CASRLGEGEQFF
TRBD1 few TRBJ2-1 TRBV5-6 TGTGCCAGCAGCTGGACAGGGGGAGAGCAGTTCTTC CASSWTGGEQFF
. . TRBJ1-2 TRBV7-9 TGTGCCAGCAGCCCCGACAGTTCTAACTATGGCTACACCTTC CASSPDSSNYGYTF
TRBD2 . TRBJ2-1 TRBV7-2 TGTGCCAGCAGCGCCCGGACTAGCGGGAGGAGGTATGAGCAGTTCTTC CASSARTSGRRYEQFF
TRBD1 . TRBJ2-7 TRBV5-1 TGCGCCAGCAGCACGGGACAGGATGTCGACGAGCAGTACTTC CASSTGQDVDEQYF
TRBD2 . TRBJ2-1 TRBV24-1 TGTGCCACCAGTGCCAGCGGGGGGCCCGGTGAGCAGTTCTTC CATSASGGPGEQFF
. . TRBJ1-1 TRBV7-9 TGTGCCAGCAGCTTAGCGGGACACAACACTGAAGCTTTCTTT CASSLAGHNTEAFF
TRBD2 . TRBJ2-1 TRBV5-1 TGCGCCAGCAGATCCCGGGGGGGCCCCTACAATGAGCAGTTCTTC CASRSRGGPYNEQFF
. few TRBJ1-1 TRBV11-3 TGTGCCAGCAGCCCCGACGGGGGGCACACTGAAGCTTTCTTT CASSPDGGHTEAFF
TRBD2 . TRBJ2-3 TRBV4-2 TGTGCCAGCAGCCCAGACGGGGGAGCGGGAACAGATACGCAGTATTTT CASSPDGGAGTDTQYF
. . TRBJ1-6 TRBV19 TGTGCCAGCGCCAGTCGGGGATCACCCCTCCACTTT CASASRGSPLHF
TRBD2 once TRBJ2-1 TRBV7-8 TGTGCCAGCAGAAAGGGTCTAGCGGGATACTCCTACAATGAGCAGTTCTTC CASRKGLAGYSYNEQFF
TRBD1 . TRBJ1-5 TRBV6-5 TGTGCCAGCAGTTCACAGGGGTATAGCAATCAGCCCCAGCATTTT CASSSQGYSNQPQHF
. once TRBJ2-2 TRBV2 TGTGCCAGCAGTACAGAATTGAACACCGGGGAGCTGTTTTTT CASSTELNTGELFF
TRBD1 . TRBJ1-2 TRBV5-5 TGTGCCAGCAGCTTCTCGACAGGGGGGATCTATGGCTACACCTTC CASSFSTGGIYGYTF
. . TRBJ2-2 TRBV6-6 TGTGCCAGCAGTCACGGTGGCTGGGGGGTAAGAACCGGGGAGCTGTTTTTT CASSHGGWGVRTGELFF
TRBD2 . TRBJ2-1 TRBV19 TGTGCCAGTAGGCTTGTGGCTAGCGGGAAAGAGCAGTTCTTC CASRLVASGKEQFF
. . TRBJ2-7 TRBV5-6 TGTGCCAGCAGACGACGACGGGAAGGGGAGCAGTACTTC CASRRRREGEQYF